The 4 T cell receptor beta chains listed next were all sequenced from one sample in a study of neurological immune-mediated disorders. TCRdb ran MiXCR on the 5' RACE reads and lists one entry per CDR3 protein. The sample has around 60,000 distinct CDR3 sequences; around 3.4% are singletons. Sequencing input: PBMCs. The receptors shown here come from an older woman with multiple sclerosis.

Only a few counts were recorded for this clonotype. In this CDR3 the conserved last residue, phenylalanine or tryptophan, is missing, so a read error is likely. The chain carries TRBV15 and TRBJ2-4; TRBD2 agrees at 8 bases. The CDR3 extends over 20 amino acids. V was pared by 0 bases and J by 0 bases, with 13 bases of the junction left unmatched. Germline CDR1 is LNHNV and CDR2 is YYDKDF (reference sequence). DNA for the CDR3: TGTGCCACCAGCAGAGATGAAGGCGGGGGGCCGGGGTTAGCCAAAAACATTCAGTACTGC. It specifies CATSRDEGGGPGLAKNIQYC.

In its sample, this clonotype was seen many times. The CDR3 DNA reads TGCAGTGCGACCGGCGGCGGCGGGGTTGGAGAGCAGTACTTC. It yields the protein CSATGGGGVGEQYF. The chain has TRBV29-1 and TRBJ2-7, with D possibly being TRBD2 (6 bases). The CDR3 runs to 14 residues. CDR1 is SQVTM and CDR2 is ANQGSEA in the germline V gene.

In its sample, this clonotype was seen many times. The genes are TRBV6-5 and TRBJ2-4; 7 positions match TRBD2. The CDR3 contains 13 residues. With V trimmed by 5 bases and J by 16 bases, 14 bases remained unmatched. The germline V gene encodes CDR1 MNHEY and CDR2 SVGAGI. CDR3: CASSHNPFGGEYF. CDR3 nucleotides: TGTGCCAGCAGTCACAATCCCTTTGGGGGGGAATACTTC.

This clonotype was recorded many times. This chain links TRBV7-2 with TRBJ2-1, with D unclear. The CDR3 is 13 residues long. Per the germline V gene, CDR1 is SGHTA and CDR2 is FQGNSA. Trimming stripped 2 bases from V and 6 bases from J, with 8 bases between. CDR3: CASSLLRINEQFF. The CDR3 DNA is TGTGCCAGCAGCTTACTTCGGATCAATGAGCAGTTCTTC.